These 22 T cell receptor beta chains originate from one sample sequenced in a study of vaccination and CD4 T cells after COVID-19. An Oncomine TCR Beta short-read assay was used to sequence the DNA from cultured CD4+ T cells. Each CDR3 protein gets one entry after TCRdb re-called the PCR reads with MiXCR. The table has about 8,500 distinct CDR3 sequences, around half seen once. What these receptors recognize is not known. Treatment specified: roughly ten-day PBMC culture with coronavirus spike peptide pools or control peptides (ViraFEST assay). Input material: CD4+ T cells from blood, cultured in vitro. The receptors were sampled from a human donor who had recovered from COVID-19.

A few counts support this clonotype. The chain carries TRBV28 and TRBJ2-4, with a weak D call TRBD1 (6 bases). Germline V CDR1 and CDR2: MDHEN, SYDVKM. The CDR3 spans 14 residues. Deletions cut 6 bases from V and 7 bases from J, with 16 bases between. CDR3 nucleotides: TGTGCCAGCAGCTATCCCCTTCAGGGGAACATTCAGTACTTC. It yields the protein CASSYPLQGNIQYF.

The chain employs TRBV20-1 and TRBJ2-5; D is ambiguous. The V gene's germline CDR1 is DFQATT and CDR2 SNEGSKA (reference sequence). The CDR3 has 15 residues. With 3 bases removed from V and 0 bases from J, the gap between germline ends came to 14 bases. CDR3 in DNA: TGCAGTGCTAGCCCCCGACTTATGTACCAAGAGACCCAGTACTTC. This codes for CSASPRLMYQETQYF.

This sequence joins TRBV15 and TRBJ2-1; 7 bases align to TRBD2. Germline assignment: CDR1 LNHNV and CDR2 YYDKDF (reference sequence). CDR3 length: 17 residues. With V trimmed by 9 bases and J by 5 bases, 19 bases remained unmatched. The CDR3: CATQRRGRGRGHNEQFF. CDR3 bases: TGTGCCACACAGCGCCGGGGGAGAGGGAGGGGACACAATGAGCAGTTCTTC.

This chain connects TRBV27 to TRBJ1-1; D is unclear. CDR3 length: 14 amino acids. With 3 bases removed from V and 0 bases from J, the gap between germline ends came to 8 bases. The V gene's germline CDR1 is MNHEY and CDR2 SMNVEV (reference sequence). The CDR3 nucleotides are TGTGCCAGCAGTTTCCGCAGAGTGAACACTGAAGCTTTCTTT. Translating it yields CASSFRRVNTEAFF.

This clonotype was counted between two and nine times. V and J are TRBV6-1 and TRBJ1-5; tentative D call: TRBD1 (5 bases). Germline assignment: CDR1 MNHNS and CDR2 SASEGT. Trimming took 6 bases from V and 3 from J, leaving 15 bases between them. This CDR3 has 15 amino acids. The CDR3 DNA follows: TGTGCCAGCAGATCCGGAGGGGACTTCAATCAGCCCCAGCATTTT. This translates into CASRSGGDFNQPQHF.

This rearrangement joins TRBV20-1 to TRBJ2-7; a weak D match, TRBD2 (5 bases). The ends were cut back, 3 bases at V and 7 bases at J, with 13 bases in the middle. CDR3 length equals 12 residues. The germline CDR1 and CDR2 sequences are DFQATT and SNEGSKA (reference sequence). Here the CDR3 DNA reads TGCAGTGCTAGCACTCCCCCGGGGGAGCAGTACTTC. This translates into CSASTPPGEQYF.

This clonotype is termed medium-sized. The chain carries TRBV18 and TRBJ1-1; D is perhaps TRBD1 (5 bases). CDR1 and CDR2 from the germline V gene are KGHSH and LQKENI. The CDR3 consists of 14 residues. V was pared by 5 bases and J by 4 bases, with 14 bases between. In nucleotides, the CDR3 is TGTGCCAGCTCATGGGACTTCTTGGGCACTGAAGCTTTCTTT. It specifies CASSWDFLGTEAFF.

The genes are TRBV7-2 and TRBJ1-1, with D hard to call. Deletions cut 6 bases from V and 2 bases from J, with 10 bases between. There are 13 residues in the CDR3. In germline, CDR1 is SGHTA, CDR2 FQGNSA. The CDR3 sequence: CASRLYQNTEAFF. The CDR3 DNA reads TGTGCCAGCAGATTATATCAAAACACTGAAGCTTTCTTT.

The rearrangement links TRBV2 to TRBJ2-1; TRBD2 agrees at 12 bases. Germline lookup yields CDR1 SNHLY and CDR2 FYNNEI. V shed 6 bases and J 8 bases; nucleotides not matched to a gene: 5. CDR3 length equals 14 residues. CDR3 DNA sequence: TGTGCCAGCAGCAGGACTAGCGGGATAGATGAGCAGTTCTTC. Its protein product is CASSRTSGIDEQFF.

This clonotype showed up just a few times. This chain links TRBV15 with TRBJ2-7; perhaps TRBD1 as D (5 bases). The CDR3 spans 12 residues. The germline V and J ends were trimmed by 0 bases and 10 bases, with 10 bases remaining between them. Germline V CDR1 and CDR2: LNHNV, YYDKDF (reference sequence). The CDR3 DNA is TGTGCCACCAGCAGAGATAGGGGCGAACAGTACTTC. Its translation: CATSRDRGEQYF.

This clonotype rates as medium-sized (0.01 to 0.1%). This chain uses TRBV7-3 with TRBJ2-3; no clear D gene. The V end lost 1 base, the J end lost 1 base, and 12 bases lay between the germline ends. The CDR3 extends over 16 amino acids. Germline V gene data show CDR1 as SGHTA and CDR2 as FQGTGA. For the CDR3, the DNA is TGTGCCAGCAGCTTAAGGTTCGTGGACCGCACAGATACGCAGTATTTT. Translated, it gives CASSLRFVDRTDTQYF.

The rearrangement uses TRBV20-1 and TRBJ2-3, with D perhaps TRBD1 (6 bases). The ends were cut back, 3 bases at V and 5 bases at J, with 15 bases in the middle. The V gene's germline CDR1 is DFQATT and CDR2 SNEGSKA (reference sequence). This CDR3 contains 14 residues. The CDR3 coding sequence is TGCAGTGCTAGGGACAGCTCGCAGAAAGATACGCAGTATTTT. It encodes CSARDSSQKDTQYF.

The genes are TRBV7-9 and TRBJ1-2; D not certain. Germline lookup yields CDR1 SEHNR and CDR2 FQNEAQ (reference sequence). Trimming took off 1 base at V and 4 bases at J, with 7 bases between the two ends. CDR3 length equals 13 residues. In nucleotides, the CDR3 is TGTGCCAGCAGCTTAGTTCCAGGCTATGGCTACACCTTC. It yields the protein CASSLVPGYGYTF.

Of note for this clonotype: At one boundary the junction diverges from the germline segment, which might be a read error. V and J are TRBV7-2 and TRBJ2-1; 12 bases match TRBD2. Germline CDR1 and CDR2: SGHTA and FQGNSA. This CDR3 has 16 amino acids. This CDR3 is CASSQPGTSGHNEQFF. The CDR3 DNA sequence: TGCGCCAGCAGCCAACCCGGGACTAGCGGGCACAATGAGCAGTTCTTC.

V and J are TRBV5-1 and TRBJ1-4, with 7 positions matching TRBD1. Germline V gene data show CDR1 as SGHRS and CDR2 as YFSETQ. J lost 6 bases, V lost 4 bases, and 6 bases had no gene match. This CDR3 has 14 residues. CDR3 amino acids: CASSLGTADEKLFF. The CDR3 nucleotides are TGCGCCAGCAGCCTAGGGACAGCCGATGAAAAACTGTTTTTT.

In this sample, this clonotype turned up a few times. The rearrangement joins TRBV19 to TRBJ2-7; D perhaps matches TRBD1 (5 bases). This CDR3 is built from 15 residues. V was shortened by 5 bases and J by 0 bases, with 14 bases between the two germline ends. Germline assignment: CDR1 LNHDA and CDR2 SQIVND (reference sequence). In DNA form, the CDR3 reads TGTGCCAGTAGTCGTGACAGAATGATCTCCTACGAGCAGTACTTC. Its protein is CASSRDRMISYEQYF.

This chain links TRBV6-1 with TRBJ1-1; a possible D gene is TRBD1 (6 bases). The CDR3 is 15 amino acids. Trimming stripped 1 base from V and 1 base from J, with 10 bases between. Germline V gene sequence: CDR1 MNHNS, CDR2 SASEGT. CDR3 sequence: CASSEVRQANTEAFF. CDR3 sequence (DNA): TGTGCCAGCAGTGAAGTTCGACAGGCGAACACTGAAGCTTTCTTT.

Concerning this clonotype: Compared with germline, one end of the junction differs, possibly owing to a read error. This chain uses TRBV18 with TRBJ2-7; D might be TRBD1 (5 bases). The length of the CDR3 is 15 residues. Germline loops: CDR1 KGHSH, CDR2 LQKENI. The CDR3 reads CASPPSGMTDYEQYF. CDR3 coding DNA: TGTGCCAGCCCACCATCGGGTATGACAGACTACGAGCAGTACTTC.

The gene calls are TRBV10-3 and TRBJ2-5, with 7 bases that match TRBD1. Germline CDR1 ENHRY, CDR2 SYGVKD. V gave up 3 bases and J gave up 3 bases; unmatched junction bases: 7. The CDR3 runs to 15 residues. The CDR3, as DNA: TGTGCCATCAGTGAAGCCGGGACAGCCAAAGAGACCCAGTACTTC. Amino acids: CAISEAGTAKETQYF.

This clonotype has more than one count but fewer than ten. The chain joins TRBV7-3 to TRBJ2-3; possibly TRBD1 or TRBD2 for D (7 bases each). The CDR3 has 15 residues. V lost 5 bases to trimming and J lost 3 bases, with 15 bases between them. Germline lookup yields CDR1 SGHTA and CDR2 FQGTGA. This chain's CDR3 is CASSDRVSGTDTQYF. As DNA, the CDR3 is TGTGCCAGCAGCGACAGGGTTAGCGGGACAGATACGCAGTATTTT.

This sequence joins TRBV24-1 and TRBJ2-1; D ambiguous. Trimming stripped 3 bases from V and 3 bases from J, with 11 bases between. The CDR3 runs 15 residues. From germline, CDR1 is KGHDR and CDR2 SFDVKD. The CDR3 nucleotides read TGTGCCACCAGTGATAGCTCCTCTTTCTACAATGAGCAGTTCTTC. Protein product: CATSDSSSFYNEQFF.

The genes are TRBV6-5 and TRBJ1-5; D gene ambiguous. The CDR3 is 15 amino acids. In germline, CDR1 is MNHEY, CDR2 SVGAGI. V lost 0 bases, J lost 7 bases, and 13 bases lay in between. The DNA for the CDR3 is TGTGCCAGCAGTTACTCGAGTTTAACAAACCAGCCCCAGCATTTT. It yields the protein CASSYSSLTNQPQHF.